Each of the 8 T cell receptor beta chains below was sequenced from the same sample in a study of T cells in Graves' hyperthyroidism and ophthalmopathy. Authors of the study amplified TCR beta CDR3 regions from RNA transcripts. TCR CDR3 regions were first amplified by RT-PCR with HTBI primers. TCRdb re-derived calls from the multiplex PCR reads in MiXCR, one entry per CDR3 protein. The top ten clones hold roughly 44% of a sample with roughly 200,000 distinct CDR3 sequences, approximately 16% of them seen once. Material for sequencing was blood. The receptors originated from a man aged 35 to 55 with Graves' hyperthyroidism.

This clonotype was detected ten times or more. The chain employs TRBV20-1 and TRBJ1-5; D call uncertain. CDR3 length: 12 residues. V lost 6 bases and J lost 7, with 13 bases in between. Germline V gene lookup returns CDR1 DFQATT and CDR2 SNEGSKA (reference sequence). The CDR3 DNA reads TGCAGTGCGCAGCCCGCCGGCCAGCCCCAGCATTTT. Its protein product is CSAQPAGQPQHF.

The CDR3 DNA sequence: TGTGCCAGCAGCTTAAGACTAGCAGTTGCTGATACGCAGTATTTT. It codes for CASSLRLAVADTQYF. The rearrangement uses TRBV7-2 and TRBJ2-3; 7 bases fit TRBD2. Germline values: CDR1 SGHTA, CDR2 FQGNSA. The CDR3 totals 15 residues. J lost 6 bases, V lost 2 bases, and 8 bases had no gene match.

For this clonotype: A much larger clone differs from this one at a single base, so this may be a read error. The J gene is TRBJ2-3, the V gene TRBV27; D possibly corresponds to TRBD1 (6 bases). The CDR3 is 15 amino acids. Germline CDR1 reads MNHEY; CDR2 reads SMNVEV (reference sequence). CDR3 region: CTSSQGQGWKYTQYF. Written as DNA, the CDR3 is TGTACCAGCAGCCAAGGGCAGGGGTGGAAATATACGCAGTATTTT.

The sample holds many counts of this clonotype. The chain links TRBV7-8 to TRBJ1-5; the match to TRBD1 covers 8 bases. Germline values: CDR1 SGHVS, CDR2 FQNEAQ. This CDR3 is built from 15 residues. The V segment lost 2 bases and the J segment 6 bases; nucleotides outside the gene matches: 6. The CDR3 DNA sequence: TGTGCCAGCAGCTTAAAGGGACAGGCATTTCAGCCCCAGCATTTT. Translation gives CASSLKGQAFQPQHF.

This clonotype was counted a few times. The chain links TRBV5-6 to TRBJ2-7; D not certain. This CDR3 is 14 amino acids long. Germline V lookup: CDR1 SGHDT, CDR2 YYEEEE. V was trimmed by 0 bases and J by 0 bases, leaving 7 bases between them. CDR3 in amino acids: CASSLGQFSYEQYF. CDR3 bases: TGTGCCAGCAGCTTGGGGCAATTCTCCTACGAGCAGTACTTC. The complete variable domain, with remaining parts taken from reference TRBV5-6 and TRBJ2-7, reads DAGVTQSPTHLIKTRGQQVTLRCSPKSGHDTVSWYQQALGQGPQFIFQYYEEEERQRGNFPDRFSGHQFPNYSSELNVNALLLGDSALYLCASSLGQFSYEQYFGPGTRLTVT.

This clonotype was picked up many times. This chain joins TRBV6-5 and TRBJ2-7; TRBD2 agrees at 8 bases. Germline-derived CDR1 and CDR2 are MNHEY and SVGAGI. V lost 0 bases and J lost 3; bases outside the gene matches: 7. CDR3 length: 16 amino acids. CDR3 region: CASSYSAGGGNYEQYF. The CDR3 DNA follows: TGTGCCAGCAGTTACTCGGCGGGCGGGGGGAACTACGAGCAGTACTTC.

This clonotype was seen many times. The chain employs TRBV5-1 and TRBJ2-2; possibly TRBD2 for D (6 bases). Germline-derived CDR1 and CDR2 are SGHRS and YFSETQ. V was clipped by 2 bases and J by 4 bases, with 12 bases between them. There are 15 residues in the CDR3. CDR3 nucleotides: TGCGCCAGCAGCTTAGAAGGAGCGGGCACCGGGGAGCTGTTTTTT. This codes for CASSLEGAGTGELFF.

This clonotype occurred many times. The rearrangement links TRBV27 to TRBJ2-1; the D is unclear. Between the trimmed V and J ends, which lost 3 bases and 4 bases, there was a span of 13 bases. The CDR3 is made up of 15 amino acids. Germline V gene sequence: CDR1 MNHEY, CDR2 SMNVEV (reference sequence). The DNA of the CDR3 is TGTGCCAGCAGTTTTCTTCAGGAAATGTACAATGAGCAGTTCTTC. Translation: CASSFLQEMYNEQFF.